This entry features one T cell receptor beta chain sequence. The data were taken from a study of cytomegalovirus exposure and HLA in healthy donors. This PCR relied on a set of 60 Vbeta primers and 13 Jbeta primers. Assay: immunoSEQ multiplex PCR; the TCRdb copy retains only in-frame clones and omits some. This sample has 75,000 to 90,000 clones, with roughly 61% found just once. V was pared by 1 base and J by 3 bases, with 4 bases of the junction left unmatched. There are 16 residues in the CDR3. Germline V gene data show CDR1 as LGHNA and CDR2 as YSLEER. V usage is TRBV4-3 and J usage is TRBJ2-2, with TRBD2 matching 8 bases. This receptor was taken from a woman aged 40 to 49 in good health and CMV-seropositive. The sequencing input was PBMCs. The CDR3 nucleotides are TGCGCCAGCAGCCAAGGGCGGGGGGATGACACCGGGGAGCTGTTTTTT. It is translated as CASSQGRGDDTGELFF.